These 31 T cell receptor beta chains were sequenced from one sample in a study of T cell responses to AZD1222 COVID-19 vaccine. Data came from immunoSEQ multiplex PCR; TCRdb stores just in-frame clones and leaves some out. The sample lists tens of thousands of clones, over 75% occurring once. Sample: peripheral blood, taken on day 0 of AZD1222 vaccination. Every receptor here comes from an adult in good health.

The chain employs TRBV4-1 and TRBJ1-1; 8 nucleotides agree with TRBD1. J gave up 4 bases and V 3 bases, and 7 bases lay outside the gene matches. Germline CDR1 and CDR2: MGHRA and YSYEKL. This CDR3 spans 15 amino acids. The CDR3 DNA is TGCGCCAGCAGCCACAGCAGGGGGCTAAGCACTGAAGCTTTCTTT. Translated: CASSHSRGLSTEAFF.

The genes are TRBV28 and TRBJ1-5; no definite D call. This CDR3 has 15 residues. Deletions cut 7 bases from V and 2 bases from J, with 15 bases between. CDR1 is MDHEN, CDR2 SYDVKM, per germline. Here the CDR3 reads CASTLLEAGNQPQHF. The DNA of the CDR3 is TGTGCCAGCACCCTACTAGAAGCGGGCAATCAGCCCCAGCATTTT.

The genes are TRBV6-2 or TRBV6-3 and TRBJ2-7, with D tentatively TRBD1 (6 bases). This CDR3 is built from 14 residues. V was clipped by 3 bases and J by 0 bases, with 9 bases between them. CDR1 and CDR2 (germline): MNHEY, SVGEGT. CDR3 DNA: TGTGCCAGCAGTTATCAGGACAGCTCCTACGAGCAGTACTTC. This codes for CASSYQDSSYEQYF.

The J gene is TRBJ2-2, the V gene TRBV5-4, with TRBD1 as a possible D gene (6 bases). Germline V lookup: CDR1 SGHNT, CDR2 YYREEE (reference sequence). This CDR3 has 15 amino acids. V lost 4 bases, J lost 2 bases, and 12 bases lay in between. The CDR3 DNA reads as TGTGCCAGCAGCAAAGGACAGCTTAACACCGGGGAGCTGTTTTTT. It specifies CASSKGQLNTGELFF.

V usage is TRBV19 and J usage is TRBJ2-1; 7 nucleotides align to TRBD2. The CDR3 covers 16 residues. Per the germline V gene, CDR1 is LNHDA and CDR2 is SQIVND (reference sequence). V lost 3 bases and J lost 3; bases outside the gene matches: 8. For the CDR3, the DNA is TGTGCCAGTAGTATGAACATCCCGGGGGGCTACAATGAGCAGTTCTTC. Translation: CASSMNIPGGYNEQFF. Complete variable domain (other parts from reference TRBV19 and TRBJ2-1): DGGITQSPKYLFRKEGQNVTLSCEQNLNHDAMYWYRQDPGQGLRLIYYSQIVNDFQKGDIAEGYSVSREKKESFPLTVTSAQKNPTAFYLCASSMNIPGGYNEQFFGPGTRLTVL.

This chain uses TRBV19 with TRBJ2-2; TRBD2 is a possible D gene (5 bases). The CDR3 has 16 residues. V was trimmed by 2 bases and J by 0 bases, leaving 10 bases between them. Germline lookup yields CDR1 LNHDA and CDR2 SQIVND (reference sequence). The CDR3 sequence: CASSIIGGTNTGELFF. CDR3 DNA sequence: TGTGCCAGTAGTATAATTGGAGGCACGAACACCGGGGAGCTGTTTTTT.

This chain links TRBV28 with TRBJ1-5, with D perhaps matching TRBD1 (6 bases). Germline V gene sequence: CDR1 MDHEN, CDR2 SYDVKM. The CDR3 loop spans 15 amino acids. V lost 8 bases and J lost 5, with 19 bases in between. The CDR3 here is CASHQGGSGYQPQHF. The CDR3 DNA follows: TGTGCCAGCCACCAAGGGGGGAGTGGATATCAGCCCCAGCATTTT.

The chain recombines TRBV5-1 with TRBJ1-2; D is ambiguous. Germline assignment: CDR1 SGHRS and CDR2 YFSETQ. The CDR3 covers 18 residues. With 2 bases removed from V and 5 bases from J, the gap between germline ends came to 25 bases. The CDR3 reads CASSLGGPDGVNFYGYTF. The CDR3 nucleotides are TGCGCCAGCAGCTTAGGAGGTCCGGACGGAGTAAATTTTTATGGCTACACCTTC.

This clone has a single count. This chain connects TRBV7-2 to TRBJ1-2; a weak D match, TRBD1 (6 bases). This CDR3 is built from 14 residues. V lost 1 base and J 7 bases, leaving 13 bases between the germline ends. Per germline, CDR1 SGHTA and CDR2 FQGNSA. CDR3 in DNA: TGTGCCAGCAGCTTAGAGCGGCAGGGGAGTGGCTACACCTTC. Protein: CASSLERQGSGYTF.

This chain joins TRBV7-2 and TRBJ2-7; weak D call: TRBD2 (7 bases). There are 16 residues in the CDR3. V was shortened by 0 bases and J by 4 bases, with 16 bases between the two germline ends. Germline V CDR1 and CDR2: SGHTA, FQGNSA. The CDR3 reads CASSLAGGGSLYEQYF. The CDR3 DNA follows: TGTGCCAGCAGCTTAGCGGGGGGCGGGAGCCTTTACGAGCAGTACTTC. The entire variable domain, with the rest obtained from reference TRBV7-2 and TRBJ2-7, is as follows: GAGVSQSPSNKVTEKGKDVELRCDPISGHTALYWYRQSLGQGLEFLIYFQGNSAPDKSGLPSDRFSAERTGGSVSTLTIQRTQQEDSAVYLCASSLAGGGSLYEQYFGPGTRLTVT.

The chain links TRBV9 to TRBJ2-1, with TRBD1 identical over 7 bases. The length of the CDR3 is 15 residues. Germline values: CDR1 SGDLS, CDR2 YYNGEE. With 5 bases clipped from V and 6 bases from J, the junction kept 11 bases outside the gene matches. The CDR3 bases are TGTGCCAGCAGGCTAACAGGGGACCCGGGCAATGAGCAGTTCTTC. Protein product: CASRLTGDPGNEQFF.

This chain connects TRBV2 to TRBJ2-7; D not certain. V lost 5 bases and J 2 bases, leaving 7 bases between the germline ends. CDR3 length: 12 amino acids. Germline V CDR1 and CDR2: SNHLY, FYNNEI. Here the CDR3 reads CASSTDTYEQYF. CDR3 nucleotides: TGTGCCAGCAGTACTGACACCTACGAGCAGTACTTC.

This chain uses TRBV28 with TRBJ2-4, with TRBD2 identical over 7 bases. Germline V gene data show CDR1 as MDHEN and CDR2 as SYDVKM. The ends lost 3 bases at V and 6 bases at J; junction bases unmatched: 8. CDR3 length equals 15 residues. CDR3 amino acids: CASSLMWEGGNIQYF. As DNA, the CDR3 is TGTGCCAGCAGTTTGATGTGGGAGGGAGGAAACATTCAGTACTTC.

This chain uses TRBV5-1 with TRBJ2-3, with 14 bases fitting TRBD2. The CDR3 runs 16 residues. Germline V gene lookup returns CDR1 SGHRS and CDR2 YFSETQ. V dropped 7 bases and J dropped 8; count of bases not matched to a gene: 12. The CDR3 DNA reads TGCGCCAGCCGAACCGCCGGGACTAGCGGGAGAGCTACGCAGTATTTT. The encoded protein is CASRTAGTSGRATQYF. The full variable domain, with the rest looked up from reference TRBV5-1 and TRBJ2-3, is KAGVTQTPRYLIKTRGQQVTLSCSPISGHRSVSWYQQTPGQGLQFLFEYFSETQRNKGNFPGRFSGRQFSNSRSEMNVSTLELGDSALYLCASRTAGTSGRATQYFGPGTRLTVL.

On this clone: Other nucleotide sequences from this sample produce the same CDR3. The DNA for the CDR3 is TGCGCCAGCAGCTTAGACAGGGCGGGTGGCTACACCTTC. It specifies CASSLDRAGGYTF. This chain uses TRBV5-1 with TRBJ1-2, with TRBD1 matching over 7 bases. The CDR3 sequence is 13 residues long. CDR1 is SGHRS and CDR2 is YFSETQ in the germline V gene. V was clipped by 2 bases and J by 7 bases; unmatched bases: 5.

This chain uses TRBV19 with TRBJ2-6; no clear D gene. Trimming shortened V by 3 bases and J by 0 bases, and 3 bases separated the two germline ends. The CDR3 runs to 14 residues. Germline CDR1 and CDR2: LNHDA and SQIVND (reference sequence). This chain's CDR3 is CASSMYSGANVLTF. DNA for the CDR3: TGTGCCAGTAGTATGTACTCTGGGGCCAACGTCCTGACTTTC.

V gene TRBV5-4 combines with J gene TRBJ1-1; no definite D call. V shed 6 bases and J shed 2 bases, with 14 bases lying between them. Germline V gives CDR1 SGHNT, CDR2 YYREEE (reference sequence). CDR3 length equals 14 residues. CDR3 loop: CASTVPGRNTEAFF. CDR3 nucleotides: TGTGCCAGCACCGTCCCTGGGAGAAACACTGAAGCTTTCTTT.

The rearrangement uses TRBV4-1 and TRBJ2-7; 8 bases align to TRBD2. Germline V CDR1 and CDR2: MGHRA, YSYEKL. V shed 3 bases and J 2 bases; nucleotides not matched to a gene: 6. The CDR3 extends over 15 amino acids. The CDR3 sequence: CASSQVTSGPYEQYF. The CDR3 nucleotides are TGCGCCAGCAGCCAGGTCACTAGCGGACCCTACGAGCAGTACTTC.

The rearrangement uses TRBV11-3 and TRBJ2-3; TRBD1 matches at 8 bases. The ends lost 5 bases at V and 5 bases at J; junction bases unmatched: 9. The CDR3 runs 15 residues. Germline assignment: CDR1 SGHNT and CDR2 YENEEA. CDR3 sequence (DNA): TGTGCCAGCAGCCCAGGGGGCAGGGGTAAAGATACGCAGTATTTT. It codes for CASSPGGRGKDTQYF.

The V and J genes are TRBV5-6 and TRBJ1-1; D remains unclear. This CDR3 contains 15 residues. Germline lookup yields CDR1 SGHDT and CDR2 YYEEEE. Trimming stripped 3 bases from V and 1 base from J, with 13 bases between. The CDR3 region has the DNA TGTGCCAGCAGCTCCTTCTTCAGGACGAACACTGAAGCTTTCTTT. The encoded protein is CASSSFFRTNTEAFF.

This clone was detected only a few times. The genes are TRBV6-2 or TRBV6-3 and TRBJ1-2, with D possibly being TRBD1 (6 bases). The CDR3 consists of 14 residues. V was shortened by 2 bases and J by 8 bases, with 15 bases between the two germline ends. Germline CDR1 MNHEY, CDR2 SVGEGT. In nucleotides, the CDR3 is TGTGCCAGCAGTTACGGGGGGCCCGGTTTGGGCTACACCTTC. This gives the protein CASSYGGPGLGYTF.

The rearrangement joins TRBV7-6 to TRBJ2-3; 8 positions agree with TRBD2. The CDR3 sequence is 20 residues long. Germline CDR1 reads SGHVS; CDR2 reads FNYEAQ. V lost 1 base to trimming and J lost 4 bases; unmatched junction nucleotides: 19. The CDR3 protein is CASSLVTAWSSGESADTQYF. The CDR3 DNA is TGTGCCAGCAGCTTAGTAACGGCGTGGAGTAGCGGGGAGTCGGCAGATACGCAGTATTTT.

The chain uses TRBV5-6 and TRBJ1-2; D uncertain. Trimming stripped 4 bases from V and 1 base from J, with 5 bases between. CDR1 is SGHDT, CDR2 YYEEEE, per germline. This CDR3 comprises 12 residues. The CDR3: CASSPNNYGYTF. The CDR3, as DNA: TGTGCCAGCAGCCCAAATAACTATGGCTACACCTTC.

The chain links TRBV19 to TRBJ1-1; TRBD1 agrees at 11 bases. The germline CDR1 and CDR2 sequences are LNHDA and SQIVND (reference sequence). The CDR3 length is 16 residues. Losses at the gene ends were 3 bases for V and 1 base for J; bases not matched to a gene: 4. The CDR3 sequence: CASSMDRGRSNTEAFF. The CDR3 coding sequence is TGTGCCAGTAGTATGGACAGGGGGCGGTCGAACACTGAAGCTTTCTTT.

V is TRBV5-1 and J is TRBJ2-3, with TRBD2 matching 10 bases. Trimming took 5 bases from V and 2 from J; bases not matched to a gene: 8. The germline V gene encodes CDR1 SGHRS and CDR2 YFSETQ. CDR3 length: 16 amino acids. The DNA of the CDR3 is TGCGCCAGCAGAACCGAAGCGGGAGGGTCCACAGATACGCAGTATTTT. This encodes CASRTEAGGSTDTQYF.

CDR3 sequence reads: CASSHWTGGNQPQHF. CDR3 nucleotide sequence: TGTGCCAGCAGTCACTGGACAGGGGGGAATCAGCCCCAGCATTTT. This rearrangement joins TRBV5-8 to TRBJ1-5, with 10 nucleotides matching TRBD1. The CDR3 spans 15 residues. CDR1 is SGHTS and CDR2 is YDEGEE in the germline V gene. J was trimmed by 4 bases and V by 5 bases; bases with no gene match: 6. Based on the CDR3 plus reference TRBV5-8 and TRBJ1-5, the full variable domain is EAGVTQSPTHLIKTRGQQATLRCSPISGHTSVYWYQQALGLGLQFLLWYDEGEERNRGNFPPRFSGRQFPNYSSELNVNALELEDSALYLCASSHWTGGNQPQHFGDGTRLSIL.

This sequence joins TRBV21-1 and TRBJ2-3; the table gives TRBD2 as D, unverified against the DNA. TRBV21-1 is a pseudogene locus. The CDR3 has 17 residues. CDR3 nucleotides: TGTGCCAGCAGCAAAGGGCGACTAGCGGGAAGGACAGATACGCAGTATTTT. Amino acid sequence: CASSKGRLAGRTDTQYF.

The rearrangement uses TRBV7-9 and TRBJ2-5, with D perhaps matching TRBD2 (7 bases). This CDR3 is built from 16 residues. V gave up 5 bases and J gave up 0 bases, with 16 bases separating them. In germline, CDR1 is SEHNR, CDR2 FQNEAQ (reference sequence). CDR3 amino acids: CASSPEGGENQETQYF. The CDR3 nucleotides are TGTGCCAGCAGCCCCGAAGGGGGGGAAAACCAAGAGACCCAGTACTTC.

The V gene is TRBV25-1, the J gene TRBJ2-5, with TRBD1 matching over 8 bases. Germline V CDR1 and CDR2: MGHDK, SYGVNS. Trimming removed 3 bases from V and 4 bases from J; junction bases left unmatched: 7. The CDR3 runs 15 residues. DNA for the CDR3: TGTGCCAGCAGTGATCGCAGGACAGGGCGAGAGACCCAGTACTTC. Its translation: CASSDRRTGRETQYF.

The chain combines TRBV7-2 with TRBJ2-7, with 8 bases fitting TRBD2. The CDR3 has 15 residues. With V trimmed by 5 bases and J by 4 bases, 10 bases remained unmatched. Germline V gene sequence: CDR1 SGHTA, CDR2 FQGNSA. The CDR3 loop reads CASSPRSGSAYEQYF. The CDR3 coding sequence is TGTGCCAGCAGCCCACGCAGCGGGAGCGCATACGAGCAGTACTTC.

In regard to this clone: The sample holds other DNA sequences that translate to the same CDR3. CDR3 nucleotide sequence: TGCGCCAGCAGCTTGGCCCGGGGGGAGACCCAGTACTTC. This sequence encodes CASSLARGETQYF. This sequence joins TRBV5-1 and TRBJ2-5; TRBD2 might be the D (6 bases). Germline V gene sequence: CDR1 SGHRS, CDR2 YFSETQ. This CDR3 has 13 amino acids. Trimming removed 0 bases from V and 5 bases from J, with 8 bases in between.